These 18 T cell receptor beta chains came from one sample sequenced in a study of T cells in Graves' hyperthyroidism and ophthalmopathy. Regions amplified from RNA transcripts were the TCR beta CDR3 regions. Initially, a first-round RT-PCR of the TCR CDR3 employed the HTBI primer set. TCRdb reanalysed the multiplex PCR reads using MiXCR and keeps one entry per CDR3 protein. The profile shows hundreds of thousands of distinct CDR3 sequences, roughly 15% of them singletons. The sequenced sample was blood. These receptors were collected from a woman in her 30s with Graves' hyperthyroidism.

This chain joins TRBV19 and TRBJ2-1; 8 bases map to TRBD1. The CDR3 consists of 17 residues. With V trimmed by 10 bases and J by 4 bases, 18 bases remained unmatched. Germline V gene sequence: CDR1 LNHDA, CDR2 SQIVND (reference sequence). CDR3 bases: TGTGCCACGCACACACGGCTCGGGACAGGTGTTTACAATGAGCAGTTCTTC. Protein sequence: CATHTRLGTGVYNEQFF.

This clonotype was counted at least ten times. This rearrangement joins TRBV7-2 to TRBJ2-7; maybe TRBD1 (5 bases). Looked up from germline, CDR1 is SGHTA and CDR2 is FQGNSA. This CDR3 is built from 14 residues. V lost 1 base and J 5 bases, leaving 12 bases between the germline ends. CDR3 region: CASSLVVTVNEQYF. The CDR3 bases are TGTGCCAGCAGCTTAGTGGTGACAGTAAACGAGCAGTACTTC. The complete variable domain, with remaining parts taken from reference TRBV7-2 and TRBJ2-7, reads GAGVSQSPSNKVTEKGKDVELRCDPISGHTALYWYRQSLGQGLEFLIYFQGNSAPDKSGLPSDRFSAERTGGSVSTLTIQRTQQEDSAVYLCASSLVVTVNEQYFGPGTRLTVT.

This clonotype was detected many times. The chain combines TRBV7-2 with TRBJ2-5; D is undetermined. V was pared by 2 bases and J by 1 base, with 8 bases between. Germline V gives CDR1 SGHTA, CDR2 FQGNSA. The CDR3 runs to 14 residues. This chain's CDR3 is CASSLMLTQETQYF. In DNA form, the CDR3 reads TGTGCCAGCAGCTTAATGCTGACCCAAGAGACCCAGTACTTC. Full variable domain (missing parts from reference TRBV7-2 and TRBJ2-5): GAGVSQSPSNKVTEKGKDVELRCDPISGHTALYWYRQSLGQGLEFLIYFQGNSAPDKSGLPSDRFSAERTGGSVSTLTIQRTQQEDSAVYLCASSLMLTQETQYFGPGTRLLVL.

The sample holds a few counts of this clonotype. CDR3 loop: CASGEVPGDEQYF. DNA of the CDR3: TGCGCCAGCGGTGAGGTGCCCGGGGACGAGCAGTACTTC. The chain uses TRBV5-1 and TRBJ2-7, with D possibly matching TRBD2 (5 bases). This CDR3 region has 13 residues. The germline V and J ends were trimmed by 7 bases and 5 bases, with 16 bases remaining between them. The V gene's germline CDR1 is SGHRS and CDR2 YFSETQ.

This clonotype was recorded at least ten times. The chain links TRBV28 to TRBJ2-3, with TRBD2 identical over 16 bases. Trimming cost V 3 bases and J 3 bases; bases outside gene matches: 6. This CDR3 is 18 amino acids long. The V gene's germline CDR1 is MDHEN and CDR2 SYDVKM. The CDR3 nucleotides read TGTGCCAGCAGTTTGGTGGGACTAGCGGGAGGGCCTACAGATACGCAGTATTTT. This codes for CASSLVGLAGGPTDTQYF. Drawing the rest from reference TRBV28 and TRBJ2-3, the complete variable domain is DVKVTQSSRYLVKRTGEKVFLECVQDMDHENMFWYRQDPGLGLRLIYFSYDVKMKEKGDIPEGYSVSREKKERFSLILESASTNQTSMYLCASSLVGLAGGPTDTQYFGPGTRLTVL.

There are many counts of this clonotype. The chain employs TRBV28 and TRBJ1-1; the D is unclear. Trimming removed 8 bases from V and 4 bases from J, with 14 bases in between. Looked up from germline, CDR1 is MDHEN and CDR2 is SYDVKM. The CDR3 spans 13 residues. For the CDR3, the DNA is TGTGCCAGCCTCGCCCTACGAGCCACTGAAGCTTTCTTT. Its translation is CASLALRATEAFF.

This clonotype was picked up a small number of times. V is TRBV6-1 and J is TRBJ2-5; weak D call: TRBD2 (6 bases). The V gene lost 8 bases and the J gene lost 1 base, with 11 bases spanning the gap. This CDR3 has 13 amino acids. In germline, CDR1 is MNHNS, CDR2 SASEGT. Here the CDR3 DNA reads TGTGCCAGCGGAGTTAGCGGCCAAGAGACCCAGTACTTC. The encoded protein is CASGVSGQETQYF.

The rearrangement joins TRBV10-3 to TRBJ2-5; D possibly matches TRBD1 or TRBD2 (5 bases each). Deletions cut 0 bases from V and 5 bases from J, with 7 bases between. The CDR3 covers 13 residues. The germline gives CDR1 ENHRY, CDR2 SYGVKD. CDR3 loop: CAISESGEETQYF. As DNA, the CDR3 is TGTGCCATCAGTGAGTCAGGGGAGGAGACCCAGTACTTC.

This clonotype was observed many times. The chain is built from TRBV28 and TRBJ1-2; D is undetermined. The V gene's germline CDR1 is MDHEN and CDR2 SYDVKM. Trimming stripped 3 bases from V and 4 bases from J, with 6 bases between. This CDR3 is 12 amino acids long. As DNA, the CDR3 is TGTGCCAGCAGTTTGGGTACCTATGGCTACACCTTC. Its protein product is CASSLGTYGYTF.

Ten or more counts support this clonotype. In DNA form, the CDR3 reads TGTGCCAGCAGTTACGCGGGGTACACTGAAGCTTTCTTT. It is translated as CASSYAGYTEAFF. This chain links TRBV6-6 with TRBJ1-1; D ambiguous. Trimming pared 2 bases from V and 3 bases from J, leaving 7 bases between. Germline assignment: CDR1 MNHNY and CDR2 SVGAGI (reference sequence). The CDR3 runs 13 residues.

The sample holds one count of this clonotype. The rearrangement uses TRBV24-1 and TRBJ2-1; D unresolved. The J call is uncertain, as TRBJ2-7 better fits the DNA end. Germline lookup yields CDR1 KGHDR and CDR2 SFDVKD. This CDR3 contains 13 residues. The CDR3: CATSDSAVNEQYF. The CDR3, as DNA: TGTGCCACCAGTGATAGCGCGGTCAATGAGCAGTACTTC.

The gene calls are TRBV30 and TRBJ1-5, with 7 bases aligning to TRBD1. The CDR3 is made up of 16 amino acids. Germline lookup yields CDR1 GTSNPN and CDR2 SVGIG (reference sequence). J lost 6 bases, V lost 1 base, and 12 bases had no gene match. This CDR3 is CAWSGEGAMNGQPQHF. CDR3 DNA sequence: TGTGCCTGGAGTGGAGAGGGGGCGATGAATGGTCAGCCCCAGCATTTT.

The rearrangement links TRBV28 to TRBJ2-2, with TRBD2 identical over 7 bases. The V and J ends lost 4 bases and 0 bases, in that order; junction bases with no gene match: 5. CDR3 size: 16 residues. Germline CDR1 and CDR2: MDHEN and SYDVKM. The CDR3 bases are TGTGCCAGCAGTTACCCCGGGACTACGAACACCGGGGAGCTGTTTTTT. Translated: CASSYPGTTNTGELFF.

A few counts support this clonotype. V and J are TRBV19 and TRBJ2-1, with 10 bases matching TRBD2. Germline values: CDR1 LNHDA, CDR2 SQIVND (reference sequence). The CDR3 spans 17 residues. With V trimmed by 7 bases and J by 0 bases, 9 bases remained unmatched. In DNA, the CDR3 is TGTGCCAGTAAGGGGCTAGCGGGAGTCAACTCCTACAATGAGCAGTTCTTC. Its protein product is CASKGLAGVNSYNEQFF.

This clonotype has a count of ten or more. CDR3 protein: CASSARRLNTEAFF. The CDR3 coding sequence is TGTGCCAGCAGCGCGAGGCGCTTGAACACTGAAGCTTTCTTT. The gene calls are TRBV6-1 and TRBJ1-1; D is uncertain. This CDR3 is 14 amino acids long. Germline loops: CDR1 MNHNS, CDR2 SASEGT. V shed 6 bases and J shed 0 bases, with 11 bases lying between them.

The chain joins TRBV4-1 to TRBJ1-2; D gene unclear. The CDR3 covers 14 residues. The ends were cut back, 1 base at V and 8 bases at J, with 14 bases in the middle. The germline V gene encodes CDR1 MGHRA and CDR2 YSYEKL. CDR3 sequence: CASSQGSGLGGYTF. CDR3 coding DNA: TGCGCCAGCAGCCAAGGGTCGGGCTTAGGGGGCTACACCTTC.

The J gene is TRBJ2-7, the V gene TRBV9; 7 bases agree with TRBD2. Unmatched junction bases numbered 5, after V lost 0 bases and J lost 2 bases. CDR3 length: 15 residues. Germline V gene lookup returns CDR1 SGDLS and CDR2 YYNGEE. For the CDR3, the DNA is TGTGCCAGCAGCGTAGTCGCGGGGGACGCCTACGAGCAGTACTTC. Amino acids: CASSVVAGDAYEQYF.

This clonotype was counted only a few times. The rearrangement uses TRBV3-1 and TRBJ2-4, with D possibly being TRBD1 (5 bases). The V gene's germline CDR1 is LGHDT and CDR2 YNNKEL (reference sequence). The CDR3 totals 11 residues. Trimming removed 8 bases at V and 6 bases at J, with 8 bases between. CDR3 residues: CASGQGNIQYF. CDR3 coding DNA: TGTGCCAGCGGGCAGGGAAACATTCAGTACTTC.